This T cell receptor (beta chain) was identified during a study of Ad26.COV2.S vaccination and SARS-CoV-2 variants (dated by TCRdb to about 2021). In the study overall: Donors in the vaccine arm were drawn from COV1001, a multicentre, randomized, double-blind, placebo-controlled phase I-IIa trial testing Ad26.COV2.S in healthy adults. Ad26.COV2.S was administered intramuscularly at 5 x 10^10 or 1 x 10^11 viral particles, either as a single shot or as two shots given 56 days apart. TCRbeta repertoire sequencing was used to assess the specificity and breadth of SARS-CoV-2-reactive T cell receptors after Ad26.COV2.S vaccination. The TCR-sequenced set comprised around 30 samples: about 19 Ad26.COV2.S vaccine recipients, 5 placebo recipients and 8 SARS-CoV-2 convalescent individuals. Trial participants were randomized into five groups of five: low-dose or high-dose Ad26.COV2.S given once or twice, or placebo on both occasions. Investigators remained blinded to trial group allocation during experiments and outcome assessment. Study-wide findings and limitations: Comparing responses between vaccine doses or regimens was not something the study was powered to do. Substantial breadth of spike-specific CD8+ and CD4+ T cell responses was reported after vaccination. Compared with placebo recipients, Ad26.COV2.S recipients showed higher spike-specific TCR breadth (P = 0.0014). The authors noted that total T cell responses may have been underestimated by the TCR breadth and depth analyses. Comparable non-spike TCR breadth was observed between vaccine and placebo recipients, consistent with only spike being contained in the vaccine.

The germline V and J ends show losses of 10 bases and 1 base respectively, and no gene match explains 9 bases of the junction. As encoded in the germline V gene, CDR1 is MNHEY while CDR2 is SVGAGI. The CDR3 contains 15 residues, cysteine and phenylalanine counted. The CDR3 DNA has 45 bases and is translated from base 1. The treatment or condition label corresponds to: 19 received Ad26.COV2.S at low or high dose, single or two shots; about 5 received placebo; per-sample allocation not given. For vaccine and placebo recipients, repertoires were sequenced using samples collected on day 63 after the first injection. Between 29 July and 7 August 2020, Cohort 1b enrolled 25 adults aged 18-55 years at one site in Boston, USA. Ad26.COV2.S consisted of a replication-incompetent adenovirus type 26 vector by which a prefusion-stabilized SARS-CoV-2 spike protein from the original Wuhan strain was expressed.

A remark on this clone: Its antigen is not yet known. Per-base quality was not reported, and no clone a single base away is much larger than it.

The immunoSEQ Assay was the method used to sequence TCRbeta CDR3 regions. After extraction, genomic DNA underwent amplification by bias-controlled multiplex PCR, followed by high-throughput sequencing. Turning to the authors' computational methods: To quantify the absolute abundance of every unique TCRbeta CDR3 region, sequences were collapsed and filtered. Usable DNA was measured by amplifying reference genes present in all nucleated cells, and TCRbeta template counts were normalized to that usable DNA to estimate T cell fraction. Repertoire TCRs were annotated as SARS-CoV-2-specific by exact matching of V gene, CDR3 amino acid sequence and J gene to a known reactive TCR set. The reference SARS-CoV-2 TCR set was derived from MIRA and filtered for enrichment in COVID-19-positive ImmuneCODE repertoires, a step that removed public or cross-reactive TCRs. Based on the MIRA antigens, annotated TCRs were further analysed at the level of specific ORF or position within ORF. Depth was the summed frequency of annotated unique rearrangements, while breadth was defined as annotated unique rearrangements over total unique productive rearrangements. Group comparisons of TCR breadth used two-sided Wilcoxon rank-sum tests. The clones in this table, taken by TCRdb from immuneACCESS, are in-frame only. Not every clone is retained; where verified, under half of the shortfall comes from an unresolved V gene, and the cause of the rest is unknown. That table is the source of V, J and clone size, and D and trimming were worked out from the DNA. The sample profile shows approximately 410,000 clones; around nine tenths of them were found once. The ten largest make up about 3.6% of the sample.

This receptor was obtained from a person aged 18-65 years who received the Ad26.COV2.S COVID-19 vaccine or a placebo. Recombination connected TRBV6-5 to TRBJ1-5; TRBD1 matches 8 bases in the middle. The sample consisted of peripheral blood, taken in a trial of Ad26.COV2.S vaccine versus placebo. In nucleotides, the sequence is TGTGCCACCTCGGACAGGGTATGGAGCAATCAGCCCCAGCATTTT. Translated, this gives CATSDRVWSNQPQHF.